These 10 T cell receptor beta chains came from one sample sequenced in a study of control samples from healthy donors and cancer patients. Assay: immunoSEQ multiplex PCR; the TCRdb copy retains only in-frame clones and omits some. The sample consists of about 120,000 clones, around 92% of them appearing once. Material: PBMCs. The receptors derive from an older man with head and neck cancer.

This clone came up once. The chain carries TRBV18 and TRBJ1-1, with a tentative D call TRBD1 (5 bases). Per the germline V gene, CDR1 is KGHSH and CDR2 is LQKENI. The CDR3 covers 12 residues. Trimming left V 3 bases short and J 11 bases short, with 13 bases between. CDR3 in amino acids: CASSPSQGGAFF. In DNA form, the CDR3 reads TGTGCCAGCTCACCGAGCCAGGGTGGGGCTTTCTTT.

This clone showed up just a few times. The chain employs TRBV5-1 and TRBJ2-3; perhaps TRBD2 as D (5 bases). Germline CDR1 is SGHRS and CDR2 is YFSETQ. The V end was cut by 7 bases, the J end by 3 bases, with 12 bases between. This CDR3 is built from 13 residues. CDR3 region: CASGNGGTDTQYF. CDR3 sequence (DNA): TGCGCCAGCGGGAACGGCGGGACAGATACGCAGTATTTT.

The J gene is TRBJ1-2, the V gene TRBV5-5; D perhaps matches TRBD1 (6 bases). V shed 1 base and J shed 8 bases, with 12 bases lying between them. The CDR3 loop spans 13 amino acids. Germline V gives CDR1 SGHKS, CDR2 YYEKEE (reference sequence). The CDR3: CASSLWGARGYTF. In DNA form, the CDR3 reads TGTGCCAGCAGCTTGTGGGGGGCGCGGGGCTACACCTTC.

The J gene is TRBJ1-6, the V gene TRBV2, with a tentative D call TRBD1 (6 bases). CDR3 length: 15 amino acids. The V gene's germline CDR1 is SNHLY and CDR2 FYNNEI. Trimming left V 2 bases short and J 6 bases short, with 11 bases between. The CDR3 is CASSEIQGSNSPLHF. CDR3 sequence (DNA): TGTGCCAGCAGTGAAATACAGGGATCTAATTCACCCCTCCACTTT.

The gene calls are TRBV12-3 or TRBV12-4 and TRBJ2-1, with no clear D. V was trimmed by 5 bases and J by 6 bases, leaving 8 bases between them. The CDR3 has 12 residues. CDR3 bases: TGTGCCAGCAGTCGGAGTGGCAATGAGCAGTTCTTC. It is translated as CASSRSGNEQFF.

The chain links TRBV19 to TRBJ2-1, with a weak D call TRBD1 (6 bases). CDR1 and CDR2 (germline): LNHDA, SQIVND (reference sequence). The ends were cut back, 0 bases at V and 4 bases at J, with 16 bases in the middle. This CDR3 comprises 17 residues. CDR3 amino acids: CASSIEKGRGFYNEQFF. Written as DNA, the CDR3 is TGTGCCAGTAGTATAGAAAAGGGAAGGGGGTTTTACAATGAGCAGTTCTTC.

V usage is TRBV19 and J usage is TRBJ2-7; 9 positions match TRBD1. Germline lookup yields CDR1 LNHDA and CDR2 SQIVND (reference sequence). After removal of 6 bases from V and 6 bases from J, the junction contained 9 bases not matched to a gene. This CDR3 is built from 14 residues. CDR3 loop: CASSTQGAGGEQYF. The CDR3 nucleotides are TGTGCCAGTAGCACACAGGGGGCTGGAGGCGAGCAGTACTTC.

V usage is TRBV6-5 and J usage is TRBJ1-5; D is uncertain. The CDR3 consists of 13 residues. V lost 3 bases and J 9 bases, leaving 12 bases between the germline ends. CDR1 and CDR2 (germline): MNHEY, SVGAGI. CDR3 nucleotides: TGTGCCAGCAGTTATAGGGATACGGGGCCCCAGCATTTT. Amino acids: CASSYRDTGPQHF.

This chain links TRBV19 with TRBJ2-2; D possibly uses TRBD1 or TRBD2 (5 bases each). The length of the CDR3 is 16 residues. Germline V CDR1 and CDR2: LNHDA, SQIVND (reference sequence). The germline V and J ends were trimmed by 7 bases and 5 bases, with 20 bases remaining between them. In nucleotides, the CDR3 is TGTGCCAGTACCGGAAGGGGACGGTCGTTTACCGGGGAGCTGTTTTTT. This gives the protein CASTGRGRSFTGELFF. The variable domain in full, completed from reference TRBV19 and TRBJ2-2, reads DGGITQSPKYLFRKEGQNVTLSCEQNLNHDAMYWYRQDPGQGLRLIYYSQIVNDFQKGDIAEGYSVSREKKESFPLTVTSAQKNPTAFYLCASTGRGRSFTGELFFGEGSRLTVL.

The rearrangement joins TRBV6-1 to TRBJ1-4, with 11 bases identical to TRBD1. V trimming: 4 bases; J trimming: 1 base; junction bases outside the gene matches: 5. CDR3 size: 17 residues. Per germline, CDR1 MNHNS and CDR2 SASEGT. CDR3 in DNA: TGTGCCAGCAGTGCCCGGACAGGGGGCTTAACTAATGAAAAACTGTTTTTT. Its translation is CASSARTGGLTNEKLFF.